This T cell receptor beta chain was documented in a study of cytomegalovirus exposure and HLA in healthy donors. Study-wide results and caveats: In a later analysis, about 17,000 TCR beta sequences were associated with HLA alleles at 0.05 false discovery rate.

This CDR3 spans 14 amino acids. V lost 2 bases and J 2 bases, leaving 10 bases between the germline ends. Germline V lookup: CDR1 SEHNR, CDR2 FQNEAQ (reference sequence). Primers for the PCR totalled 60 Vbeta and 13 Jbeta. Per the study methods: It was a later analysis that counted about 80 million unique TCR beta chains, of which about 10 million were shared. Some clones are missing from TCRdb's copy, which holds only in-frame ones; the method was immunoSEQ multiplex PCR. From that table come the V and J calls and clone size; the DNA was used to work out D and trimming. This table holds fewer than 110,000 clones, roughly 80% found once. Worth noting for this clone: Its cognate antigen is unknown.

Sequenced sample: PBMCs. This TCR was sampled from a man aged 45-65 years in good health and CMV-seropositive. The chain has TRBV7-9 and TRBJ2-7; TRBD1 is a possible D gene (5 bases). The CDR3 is CASSLRQGTYEQYF. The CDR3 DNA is TGTGCCAGCAGCTTAAGGCAGGGTACCTACGAGCAGTACTTC.